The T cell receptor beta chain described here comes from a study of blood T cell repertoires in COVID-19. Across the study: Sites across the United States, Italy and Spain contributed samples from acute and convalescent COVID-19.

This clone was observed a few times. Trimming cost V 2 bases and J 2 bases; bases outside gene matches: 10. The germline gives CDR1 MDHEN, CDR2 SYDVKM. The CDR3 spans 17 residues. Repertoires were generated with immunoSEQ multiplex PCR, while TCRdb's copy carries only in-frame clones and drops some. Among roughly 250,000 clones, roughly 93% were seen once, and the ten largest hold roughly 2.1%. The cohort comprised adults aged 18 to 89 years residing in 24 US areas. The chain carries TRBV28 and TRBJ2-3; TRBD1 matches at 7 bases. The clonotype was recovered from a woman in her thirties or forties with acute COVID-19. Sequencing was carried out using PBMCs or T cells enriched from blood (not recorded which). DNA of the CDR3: TGTGCCAGCAGTTTAGTTGGGACAGCAAGGTTCACAGATACGCAGTATTTT. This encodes CASSLVGTARFTDTQYF.